The 29 T cell receptor beta chains in this list originate from one sample, sequenced in a study of T-cell memory formation after mild COVID-19. TCRdb reprocessed the 5' RACE reads with MiXCR, giving one entry per CDR3 protein. The table lists roughly 410,000 distinct CDR3 sequences, about 24% of them singletons, with 8.5% to 10% in the top ten. Material: PBMCs or a T cell subset sorted from them (not recorded which). The receptors originated from an adult woman who had mild COVID-19 (a few samples of this study predate the infection). Cell type and time point are not known.

The chain carries TRBV7-9 and TRBJ2-7; D may be TRBD1 (5 bases). V dropped 5 bases and J dropped 2 bases, with 13 bases sitting between them. Germline CDR1 SEHNR, CDR2 FQNEAQ (reference sequence). The CDR3 spans 14 residues. The CDR3 loop reads CASSGRQPAYEQYF. The CDR3 nucleotides are TGTGCCAGCAGCGGCCGACAGCCAGCCTACGAGCAGTACTTC.

This clonotype was detected a few times. This CDR3 reads CASSPPWVRNMNTEAFF. The CDR3 DNA sequence: TGTGCCAGCAGCCCCCCCTGGGTCCGAAACATGAACACTGAAGCTTTCTTT. The chain couples TRBV7-9 to TRBJ1-1; D not certain. Germline V gene data show CDR1 as SEHNR and CDR2 as FQNEAQ (reference sequence). Trimming left V 5 bases short and J 0 bases short, with 19 bases between. The CDR3 runs 17 residues. Full variable domain (remainder filled in from reference TRBV7-9 and TRBJ1-1): DTGVSQNPRHKITKRGQNVTFRCDPISEHNRLYWYRQTLGQGPEFLTYFQNEAQLEKSRLLSDRFSAERPKGSFSTLEIQRTEQGDSAMYLCASSPPWVRNMNTEAFFGQGTRLTVV.

This clonotype was seen a few times. The chain has TRBV12-3 or TRBV12-4 and TRBJ2-3; TRBD2 agrees at 9 bases. The CDR3 covers 17 residues. V lost 4 bases to trimming and J lost 4 bases; unmatched junction nucleotides: 12. The DNA for the CDR3 is TGTGCCAGCAGTTCACCACCTTCTAGCGGGAAGGCAGATACGCAGTATTTT. It yields the protein CASSSPPSSGKADTQYF.

This clonotype was detected only once. This chain uses TRBV18 with TRBJ2-1; tentatively, D is TRBD1 (6 bases). Deletions cut 2 bases from V and 5 bases from J, with 16 bases between. Germline V gene sequence: CDR1 KGHSH, CDR2 LQKENI. This CDR3 is 16 amino acids long. CDR3 protein: CASSPSLQGRDNEQFF. DNA for the CDR3: TGTGCCAGCTCACCATCACTACAGGGAAGAGACAATGAGCAGTTCTTC.

This clonotype was observed a few times. The chain joins TRBV7-2 to TRBJ2-3; 7 bases map to TRBD2. The CDR3 loop spans 16 amino acids. Trimming took 4 bases from V and 5 from J; bases not matched to a gene: 12. Germline V gene lookup returns CDR1 SGHTA and CDR2 FQGNSA. CDR3 protein: CASSSHEAGAGDTQYF. DNA of the CDR3: TGTGCCAGCAGCTCCCACGAGGCGGGAGCCGGAGATACGCAGTATTTT.

The genes are TRBV10-3 and TRBJ2-1; 9 bases map to TRBD2. This CDR3 region has 15 residues. Trimming at V came to 2 bases and at J to 12 bases, leaving 11 bases not matched to a gene. Germline-derived CDR1 and CDR2 are ENHRY and SYGVKD. In DNA, the CDR3 is TGTGCCATCAGTGAGCCCGCGGGAGGGCTAGATAGGCAGTTCTTC. Its translation is CAISEPAGGLDRQFF.

The V call is TRBV7-8, the J call TRBJ1-2; no clear D. The germline V and J ends were trimmed by 1 base and 4 bases, with 7 bases remaining between them. CDR1 is SGHVS, CDR2 FQNEAQ, per germline. CDR3 size: 13 residues. The CDR3 nucleotides are TGTGCCAGCAGCTTAGTAGATACCTATGGCTACACCTTC. This translates into CASSLVDTYGYTF.

This clonotype was detected a few times. The rearrangement uses TRBV18 and TRBJ1-5, with D possibly matching TRBD1 (5 bases). CDR1 KGHSH and CDR2 LQKENI come from the germline V gene. CDR3 length equals 13 residues. Between the trimmed V and J ends, which lost 8 bases and 1 base, there was a span of 9 bases. This CDR3 is CASRRDSNQPQHF. DNA for the CDR3: TGTGCCAGCCGAAGGGACAGCAATCAGCCCCAGCATTTT.

This clonotype was picked up one time. V usage is TRBV6-5 and J usage is TRBJ2-6; TRBD1 might be the D (6 bases). Trimming removed 6 bases from V and 4 bases from J, with 19 bases in between. The germline V gene encodes CDR1 MNHEY and CDR2 SVGAGI. The CDR3 is 17 residues long. The CDR3 here is CASSSPIDRSGANVLTF. The CDR3 DNA follows: TGTGCCAGCAGCTCCCCGATTGACAGGTCCGGGGCCAACGTCCTGACTTTC.

The rearrangement links TRBV12-3 or TRBV12-4 to TRBJ1-2; D uncertain. The CDR3 length is 13 residues. Trimming took 5 bases from V and 5 from J, leaving 12 bases between them. CDR3: CASSRQESYGYTF. The CDR3 DNA is TGTGCCAGCAGTCGCCAAGAGTCTTATGGCTACACCTTC.

The rearrangement uses TRBV24-1 and TRBJ2-3; D remains ambiguous. The germline CDR1 and CDR2 sequences are KGHDR and SFDVKD. V shed 4 bases and J shed 2 bases, with 15 bases lying between them. The CDR3 extends over 16 amino acids. As DNA, the CDR3 is TGTGCCACCAGTGAATCCTACAAAGCCCTCACAGATACGCAGTATTTT. It specifies CATSESYKALTDTQYF.

The chain employs TRBV24-1 and TRBJ2-1; maybe TRBD2 (6 bases). The V gene's germline CDR1 is KGHDR and CDR2 SFDVKD. The germline V and J ends were trimmed by 1 base and 7 bases, with 10 bases remaining between them. This CDR3 contains 14 residues. CDR3 residues: CATSDFSGGNEQFF. The CDR3 nucleotides read TGTGCCACCAGTGATTTCAGTGGGGGGAATGAGCAGTTCTTC.

This chain uses TRBV9 with TRBJ2-7; 10 nucleotides agree with TRBD2. V lost 3 bases, J lost 4 bases, and 10 bases stayed unmatched. Germline V lookup: CDR1 SGDLS, CDR2 YYNGEE. This CDR3 contains 16 residues. DNA for the CDR3: TGTGCCAGCAGCGCATCCCGGCTAGCGGGAGCTTACGAGCAGTACTTC. Translated, it gives CASSASRLAGAYEQYF. The variable domain in full, completed from reference TRBV9 and TRBJ2-7, reads DSGVTQTPKHLITATGQRVTLRCSPRSGDLSVYWYQQSLDQGLQFLIQYYNGEERAKGNILERFSAQQFPDLHSELNLSSLELGDSALYFCASSASRLAGAYEQYFGPGTRLTVT.

The V and J genes are TRBV12-3 or TRBV12-4 and TRBJ2-7; 13 nucleotides align to TRBD2. CDR3 size: 14 residues. V lost 6 bases to trimming and J lost 6 bases; unmatched junction nucleotides: 5. DNA for the CDR3: TGTGCCAGCAGACTGGGACTAGCGGGGCTCGAGCAGTACTTC. This encodes CASRLGLAGLEQYF.

The chain couples TRBV18 to TRBJ2-1; the match to TRBD2 covers 12 bases. CDR3 length equals 15 residues. The germline V gene has CDR1 KGHSH and CDR2 LQKENI. With V trimmed by 3 bases and J by 5 bases, 2 bases remained unmatched. CDR3 bases: TGTGCCAGCTCACCCGGACTAGCGGGGAACAATGAGCAGTTCTTC. It codes for CASSPGLAGNNEQFF.

The genes are TRBV15 and TRBJ1-2; TRBD1 matches 9 bases. The V segment lost 6 bases and the J segment 8 bases; nucleotides outside the gene matches: 10. This CDR3 comprises 14 residues. Germline V CDR1 and CDR2: LNHNV, YYDKDF (reference sequence). The CDR3 loop reads CATRRDRAPVGYTF. CDR3 nucleotides: TGTGCCACCAGAAGGGACAGGGCACCCGTCGGCTACACCTTC.

The chain recombines TRBV3-1 with TRBJ2-1, with D possibly TRBD2 on 6 matching bases. Trimming pared 2 bases from V and 6 bases from J, leaving 14 bases between. Germline V gene sequence: CDR1 LGHDT, CDR2 YNNKEL (reference sequence). This CDR3 is 15 amino acids long. The CDR3 coding sequence is TGTGCCAGCAGCCAAAAACTAGCTTGGGGCAATGAGCAGTTCTTC. Translation: CASSQKLAWGNEQFF.

This clonotype was counted only a few times. V is TRBV5-1 and J is TRBJ1-1, with D possibly being TRBD1 (5 bases). Germline V gene lookup returns CDR1 SGHRS and CDR2 YFSETQ. The CDR3 extends over 14 amino acids. V lost 1 base and J 6 bases, leaving 13 bases between the germline ends. The CDR3: CASSLTAGSPEAFF. In nucleotides, the CDR3 is TGCGCCAGCAGCTTGACGGCAGGGAGCCCTGAAGCTTTCTTT.

To note about this clonotype: At one end, the junction sequence differs from germline, possibly due to a read error. The chain employs TRBV2 and TRBJ2-3, with 10 bases that match TRBD2. CDR1 is SNHLY and CDR2 is FYNNEI in the germline V gene. This CDR3 region has 16 residues. The CDR3 sequence: CASSEGAGGSRDTQYF. In nucleotides, the CDR3 is TGTGCCAGCAGTGAAGGAGCGGGGGGGAGCAGAGATACGCAGTATTTT.

The V and J genes are TRBV20-1 and TRBJ2-1; the D is unclear. Germline V gene lookup returns CDR1 DFQATT and CDR2 SNEGSKA (reference sequence). V was cut by 0 bases and J by 0 bases, with 6 bases left in between. The CDR3 runs 14 residues. For the CDR3, the DNA is TGCAGTGCTAGAGAGCGCAACTCCTACAATGAGCAGTTCTTC. As protein: CSARERNSYNEQFF.

The V and J genes are TRBV18 and TRBJ1-3; 8 nucleotides match TRBD1. Trimming removed 6 bases from V and 1 base from J; junction bases left unmatched: 14. There are 18 residues in the CDR3. The germline gives CDR1 KGHSH, CDR2 LQKENI. This CDR3 is CASSPPGQALVSGNTIYF. CDR3 coding DNA: TGTGCCAGCTCCCCTCCGGGACAGGCCTTGGTTTCTGGAAACACCATATATTTT. The complete variable domain, with remaining parts taken from reference TRBV18 and TRBJ1-3, reads NAGVMQNPRHLVRRRGQEARLRCSPMKGHSHVYWYRQLPEEGLKFMVYLQKENIIDESGMPKERFSAEFPKEGPSILRIQQVVRGDSAAYFCASSPPGQALVSGNTIYFGEGSWLTVV.

Only a few counts were recorded for this clonotype. The chain uses TRBV5-1 and TRBJ2-5, with a tentative D call TRBD1 (6 bases). Germline loops: CDR1 SGHRS, CDR2 YFSETQ. The CDR3 has 14 residues. V lost 1 base and J 4 bases, leaving 11 bases between the germline ends. CDR3 sequence: CASSLNRARETQYF. The CDR3, as DNA: TGCGCCAGCAGCTTGAACAGGGCGAGAGAGACCCAGTACTTC.

This clonotype has just one count. This chain uses TRBV3-1 with TRBJ2-7; the D gene could be TRBD1 or TRBD2 (5 bases each). This CDR3 contains 14 residues. Looked up from germline, CDR1 is LGHDT and CDR2 is YNNKEL (reference sequence). V shed 1 base and J shed 10 bases, with 17 bases lying between them. In nucleotides, the CDR3 is TGTGCCAGCAGCCAAGCTAGCCGGACAATGAACCAGTACTTC. This codes for CASSQASRTMNQYF.

The chain links TRBV7-2 to TRBJ2-2, with TRBD2 as a possible D gene (6 bases). Trimming cost V 5 bases and J 7 bases, with 14 bases left between them. CDR3 length: 14 residues. The germline CDR1 and CDR2 sequences are SGHTA and FQGNSA. CDR3 protein: CASSPGWGGGELFF. The CDR3 DNA reads as TGTGCCAGCAGCCCCGGTTGGGGAGGCGGGGAGCTGTTTTTT.

Written as DNA, the CDR3 is TGTGCCAGCAGCGTAGGGGGAGGGGACGGCAATCAGCCCCAGCATTTT. Translated: CASSVGGGDGNQPQHF. The V and J genes are TRBV9 and TRBJ1-5; D possibly corresponds to TRBD1 (5 bases). V shed 0 bases and J shed 2 bases, with 12 bases lying between them. The CDR3 is 16 residues long. Germline lookup yields CDR1 SGDLS and CDR2 YYNGEE.

This clonotype appeared a few times. The J gene is TRBJ1-6, the V gene TRBV3-1; D not resolved. The CDR3 spans 13 residues. The germline V and J ends were trimmed by 0 bases and 12 bases, with 9 bases remaining between them. Germline V gives CDR1 LGHDT, CDR2 YNNKEL (reference sequence). The CDR3 loop is CASSQERRRPLHF. CDR3 nucleotide sequence: TGTGCCAGCAGCCAAGAGAGACGGCGACCCCTCCACTTT.

This clonotype occurred many times. The gene calls are TRBV11-1 and TRBJ1-1; D ambiguous. CDR1 and CDR2 from the germline V gene are SGHAT and FQDESV (reference sequence). The length of the CDR3 is 16 residues. The V gene lost 3 bases and the J gene lost 3 bases, with 17 bases spanning the gap. CDR3 sequence reads: CASSLLIGFTDTEAFF. The CDR3 DNA reads TGTGCCAGCAGCTTGCTAATTGGTTTTACGGACACTGAAGCTTTCTTT.

This clonotype was found once. This chain uses TRBV2 with TRBJ1-5, with D possibly being TRBD1 (6 bases). Trimming shortened V by 6 bases and J by 0 bases, and 12 bases separated the two germline ends. The germline gives CDR1 SNHLY, CDR2 FYNNEI. This CDR3 contains 15 residues. The CDR3 loop reads CASRAGQHSNQPQHF. The CDR3 DNA sequence: TGTGCCAGCAGAGCTGGACAGCATAGCAATCAGCCCCAGCATTTT.

This clonotype was counted only a few times. The chain uses TRBV23-1 and TRBJ2-2; D not resolved. TRBV23-1 is an open reading frame whose function is uncertain. The CDR3 runs 17 residues. V was shortened by 0 bases and J by 6 bases, with 17 bases between the two germline ends. This CDR3 reads CASSQSSGGPKAGELFF. The DNA for the CDR3 is TGCGCCAGCAGTCAATCCTCAGGCGGCCCAAAGGCCGGGGAGCTGTTTTTT.